This TCR beta chain derives from a study of cytomegalovirus exposure and HLA in healthy donors. Points from the study as a whole: Reportedly, diagnosis of cytomegalovirus status by the classifier showed high specificity and sensitivity. The TCR clusters that emerged in the first cohort tended, a later analysis found, to co-occur in the 110 or so validation repertoires. In vitro assays verified that a few CMV-associated chains recognized CMV antigens specifically.

Data came from immunoSEQ multiplex PCR; TCRdb stores just in-frame clones and leaves some out. The sample holds approximately 170,000 clones; around four fifths are singletons and the top ten take about 2.3%. This clone was observed a few times. Its specificity is unknown. The CDR3 has 15 amino acids. The V gene end was trimmed by 2 bases and the J gene end by 4 bases; junction bases not matched to a gene: 6. Germline CDR1 is SGHRS and CDR2 is YFSETQ. The chain employs TRBV5-1 and TRBJ2-3, with TRBD2 matching 8 bases. The specimen was PBMCs. The sequence was collected from a man younger than 40 in good health and CMV-seropositive. The CDR3, as DNA: TGCGCCAGCAGCTTCTCCGGGGGGGCCGCAGATACGCAGTATTTT. The encoded protein is CASSFSGGAADTQYF.